The 8 T cell receptor beta chains below come from one sample, sequenced in a study of T cells in Graves' hyperthyroidism and ophthalmopathy (dated by TCRdb to between 2017 and 2020). Library preparation employed multiplex PCR. For sequencing, an Illumina HiSeq 2000 was employed. Amplification of TCR beta CDR3 regions was carried out from RNA transcripts. The TCR CDR3 was subjected to a first round of RT-PCR using the HTBI primer set and the Qiagen OneStep RT-PCR kit. The public reads were quality trimmed at Q25 with fastp and then assembled into clones with MiXCR by TCRdb, keeping productive beta chains. Identical CDR3 protein sequences are pooled into one entry, listed with their most common genes and DNA. The sample contains 350,000 or so distinct CDR3 sequences, around 18% of them found a single time. The ten largest clones take up around a sixth of the sample. The sequencing sample was made of blood. Every receptor here comes from a woman between 40 and 50 years old with Graves' ophthalmopathy.

This clonotype was recorded at least ten times. The chain couples TRBV13 to TRBJ1-3, with TRBD1 as a possible D gene (5 bases). CDR3 size: 17 residues. Germline V CDR1 and CDR2: PRHDT, FYEKMQ (reference sequence). V was cut by 7 bases and J by 0 bases, with 19 bases left in between. In nucleotides, the CDR3 is TGTGCCAGCACCCTGACCAGGGCCGGCATCTCTGGAAACACCATATATTTT. This sequence encodes CASTLTRAGISGNTIYF.

Of note for this clonotype: A much larger clone differs from this one at a single base, so this may be a read error. CDR3 sequence reads: CASSLDRLQPQHF. The DNA of the CDR3 is TGTGCCAGCAGCCTAGACAGGTTGCAGCCCCAGCATTTT. V gene TRBV4-2 combines with J gene TRBJ1-5, with a possible D match to TRBD1 (6 bases). This CDR3 is built from 13 residues. Trimming shortened V by 4 bases and J by 7 bases, and 11 bases separated the two germline ends. The germline gives CDR1 LGHNA, CDR2 YNFKEQ.

The V gene is TRBV6-1, the J gene TRBJ1-2, with a tentative D call TRBD1 (5 bases). The CDR3 is 16 amino acids. The germline gives CDR1 MNHNS, CDR2 SASEGT. V lost 3 bases, J lost 0 bases, and 14 bases lay in between. CDR3 in DNA: TGTGCCAGCAGTGACATACGGGGGAGAGCTAACTATGGCTACACCTTC. Translation gives CASSDIRGRANYGYTF.

At least ten counts were recorded for this clonotype. The chain couples TRBV9 to TRBJ2-5; D may match TRBD1 or TRBD2 (5 bases each). This CDR3 spans 16 amino acids. The germline V gene encodes CDR1 SGDLS and CDR2 YYNGEE. The V gene lost 0 bases and the J gene lost 5 bases, with 17 bases spanning the gap. The CDR3 loop reads CASSVGAEGPWETQYF. The DNA of the CDR3 is TGTGCCAGCAGCGTAGGTGCTGAGGGGCCCTGGGAGACCCAGTACTTC.

This clonotype was recorded many times. The chain is built from TRBV6-1 and TRBJ1-5; D not resolved. This CDR3 has 13 amino acids. The germline gives CDR1 MNHNS, CDR2 SASEGT. Trimming removed 3 bases at V and 2 bases at J, with 5 bases between. The CDR3 DNA follows: TGTGCCAGCAGTGACACTGGCAATCAGCCCCAGCATTTT. This sequence encodes CASSDTGNQPQHF.

The chain couples TRBV29-1 to TRBJ1-1, with a weak D call TRBD1 (5 bases). CDR1 and CDR2 (germline): SQVTM, ANQGSEA. The germline V and J ends were trimmed by 5 bases and 4 bases, with 14 bases remaining between them. The CDR3 loop spans 13 amino acids. The CDR3 DNA sequence: TGCAGCGTTCATCGGGGCTCAGGCACTGAAGCTTTCTTT. As protein: CSVHRGSGTEAFF. The complete variable domain, with remaining parts taken from reference TRBV29-1 and TRBJ1-1, reads SAVISQKPSRDICQRGTSLTIQCQVDSQVTMMFWYRQQPGQSLTLIATANQGSEATYESGFVIDKFPISRPNLTFSTLTVSNMSPEDSSIYLCSVHRGSGTEAFFGQGTRLTVV.

Many counts were recorded for this clonotype. J is TRBJ1-1 and V is TRBV28; possible D gene TRBD1, 5 bases. Germline CDR1 is MDHEN and CDR2 is SYDVKM. This CDR3 is 15 amino acids long. The V gene lost 3 bases and the J gene lost 1 base, with 12 bases spanning the gap. The DNA for the CDR3 is TGTGCCAGCAGTTTGGGGGTTATGGGGAACACTGAAGCTTTCTTT. Amino acids: CASSLGVMGNTEAFF. Full variable domain (missing parts from reference TRBV28 and TRBJ1-1): DVKVTQSSRYLVKRTGEKVFLECVQDMDHENMFWYRQDPGLGLRLIYFSYDVKMKEKGDIPEGYSVSREKKERFSLILESASTNQTSMYLCASSLGVMGNTEAFFGQGTRLTVV.

The sample holds many counts of this clonotype. J is TRBJ2-7 and V is TRBV27; 9 positions match TRBD1. This CDR3 is built from 14 residues. The germline V gene has CDR1 MNHEY and CDR2 SMNVEV (reference sequence). The ends lost 6 bases at V and 2 bases at J; junction bases unmatched: 5. CDR3 amino acids: CASSQTGGAYEQYF. CDR3 nucleotide sequence: TGTGCCAGCAGCCAGACAGGGGGAGCCTACGAGCAGTACTTC.